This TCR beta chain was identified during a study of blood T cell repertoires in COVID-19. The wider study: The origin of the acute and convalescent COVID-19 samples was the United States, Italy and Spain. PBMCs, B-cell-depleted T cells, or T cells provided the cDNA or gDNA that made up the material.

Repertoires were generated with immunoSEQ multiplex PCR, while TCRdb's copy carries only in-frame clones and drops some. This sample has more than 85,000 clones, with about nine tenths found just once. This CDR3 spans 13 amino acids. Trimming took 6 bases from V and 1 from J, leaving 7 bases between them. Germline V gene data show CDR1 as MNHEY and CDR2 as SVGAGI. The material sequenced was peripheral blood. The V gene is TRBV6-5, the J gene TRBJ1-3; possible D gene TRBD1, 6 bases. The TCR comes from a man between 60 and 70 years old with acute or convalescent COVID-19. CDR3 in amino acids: CASRQGSGNTIYF. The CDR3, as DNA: TGTGCCAGCAGACAGGGATCTGGAAACACCATATATTTT.